The sequence of this T cell receptor (beta chain) was determined in a study of shared clonotypes between healthy human individuals (dated by TCRdb to the early 2020s). In terms of the full investigation: The cohort comprised two women and a few men aged 18 to 49 years. For each donor, CD4 naive and CD4 memory were each run on three plates, CD8 naive on two plates, and CD8 memory on one plate. Blood TCR repertoires of roughly five healthy adults were deeply sequenced to estimate repertoire size and the extent of clonotype sharing between individuals. To increase sequencing depth and limit assay-specific biases, different laboratories used diverse techniques to prepare libraries and sequence TCR repertoires. Each donor's leukapheresis produced roughly between roughly 0.85 and 10 billion PBMCs.

CD8 naive samples were CD45RO-negative cells positively selected for CCR7, giving a CD45RA+CCR7+ population that excluded TemRA cells. Donors were healthy HIV-negative adults with no recently reported acute infections or vaccinations. Only Caucasian adults living in Nashville, Tennessee, USA were represented among the donors. Blood was obtained by leukapheresis, after which PBMCs were separated by Ficoll-Histopaque density gradient centrifugation and cryopreserved in liquid nitrogen vapor phase. Purity and quantity of every magnetically sorted T cell population were checked by analytical flow cytometry. Genomic DNA was isolated from every sorted fraction and measured by UV absorbance on a Nanodrop 2000c. The CDR3, from cysteine to phenylalanine, totals 13 residues. Only the CDR3 region is kept as DNA, spanning 39 bases read in frame from base 1. Trimming costs V 5 bases and J 4 bases, and their ends lie 9 bases apart. The germline V gene specifies SGHAT as CDR1 and FQNNGV as CDR2.

Points on this clone: This receptor's antigen is unknown. No base-level quality is on record; no much larger clone is a single base apart.

Using the deep immunoSEQ assay, TCR CDR3 regions were amplified from genomic DNA by multiplex PCR. Genomic DNA extracted from each cell subset was distributed evenly over all wells of several immunoSEQ 96-well plates, and each plate served as one replicate. For sorted subsets, about 200 ng genomic DNA, equal to some 30,000 T cell genomes, was loaded into each replicate PCR. The purified libraries were quantified using a Qubit 3.0 fluorometer, sized with a Bioanalyzer 2100, and then quantified again using the KAPA Library Quantification kit. Every immunoSEQ 96-well plate was sequenced on a separate single-read 150-cycle Illumina NextSeq 550 flow cell. Per the original workflow: Because only junctional sequences without quality scores were contained in the immunoSEQ output, filtering matching that applied to full-length reads could not be performed. Sequences were annotated with PyIR, a Python wrapper for IgBLAST v1.9, using IMGT germline references to assign V/J genes and CDR3. Reads with weak V/J assignments (E-value above 1e-6), missing CDR3, stop codons, out-of-frame junctions, or ambiguous translated residues were removed. V3J clonotypes were defined by identical inferred V gene, J gene, and CDR3 amino acid sequence. The percentage overlap between two repertoires was calculated by dividing the number of shared unique clonotypes by the size of the smaller repertoire. Richness of each repertoire was evaluated using RTK rarefaction, the Chao1 estimator, and Recon v2.1 estimates of unobserved clonotypes. Generation probabilities for all TCRbeta clonotypes obtained by the gDNA method from a few donors were computed using OLGA. Entries here come from immuneACCESS through TCRdb and include only in-frame sequences with V and J called. Some clones fail to appear in such tables; in the studies checked, an unresolved V gene covers under half of the shortfall, and the cause of the remainder is unknown. The V and J calls and clone size come from that table; D and trimming were worked out from the DNA. The sample yields under 1 million clones; 80% to 95% were counted once. Clones ranked in the top ten supply more than 20% of the sample.

The full study reports these points: Even with the large sequencing depth, rarefaction of the sorted-subset datasets indicated that sequencing was incomplete. Sampling was restricted to blood, and TCR repertoires in tissue are likely to differ from TCR repertoires in blood. Compared with non-shared clonotypes, the clonotypes found in all four sorted-subset donors had higher generation probabilities. Pairwise subsampling led to the expectation that sequencing depth would affect the degree of clonotype sharing among donors. Larger estimated clonotype richness was generally found for naive subsets than for memory subsets. When a few donors were compared, the shared fraction of clonotypes was roughly 5% for naive CD4, about 4% for naive CD8, roughly 2.3% for memory CD4, and 0.4% for memory CD8. Because the study included a small number of donors, the genetic and exposure-history diversity represented was limited.

This TCR came from a man aged 25 to 45 in good health. The V and J genes are TRBV11-2 and TRBJ1-5, with the identity of the D gene unclear. The sequencing sample was made of naive CD8+ T cells sorted from blood. This specimen's cell subset or site label, per the study, means: CD45RA+CCR7+. This receptor carries the CDR3 CASSPSHNQPQHF. The DNA sequence reads TGTGCCAGCAGCCCCTCCCATAATCAGCCCCAGCATTTT.